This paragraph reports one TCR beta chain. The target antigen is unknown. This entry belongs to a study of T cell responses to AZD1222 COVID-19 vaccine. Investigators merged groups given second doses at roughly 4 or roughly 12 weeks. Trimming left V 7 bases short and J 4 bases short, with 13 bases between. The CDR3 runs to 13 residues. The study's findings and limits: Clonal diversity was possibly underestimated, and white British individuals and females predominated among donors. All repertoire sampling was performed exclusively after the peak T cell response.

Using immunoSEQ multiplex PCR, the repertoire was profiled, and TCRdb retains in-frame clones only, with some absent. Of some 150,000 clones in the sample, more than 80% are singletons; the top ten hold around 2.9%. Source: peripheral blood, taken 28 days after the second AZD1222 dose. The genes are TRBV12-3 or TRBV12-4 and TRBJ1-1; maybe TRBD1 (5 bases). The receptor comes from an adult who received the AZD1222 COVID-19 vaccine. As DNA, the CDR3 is TGTGCCAGCACCGGGAGGGGTGGCACTGAAGCTTTCTTT. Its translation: CASTGRGGTEAFF.